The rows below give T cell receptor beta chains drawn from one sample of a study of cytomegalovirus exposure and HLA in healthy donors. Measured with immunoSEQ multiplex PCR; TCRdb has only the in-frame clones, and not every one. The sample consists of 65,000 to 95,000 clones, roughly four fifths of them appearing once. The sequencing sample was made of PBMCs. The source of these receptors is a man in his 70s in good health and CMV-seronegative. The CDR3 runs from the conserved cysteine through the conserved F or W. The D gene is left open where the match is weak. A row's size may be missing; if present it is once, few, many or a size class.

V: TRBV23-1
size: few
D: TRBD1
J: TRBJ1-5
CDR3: CASSQPGQGYSNQPQHF
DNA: TGCGCCAGCAGTCAACCGGGACAGGGATATAGCAATCAGCCCCAGCATTTT

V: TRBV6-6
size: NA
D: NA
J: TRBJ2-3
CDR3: CASSYSSDTQYF
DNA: TGTGCCAGCAGTTACTCTTCTGATACGCAGTATTTT

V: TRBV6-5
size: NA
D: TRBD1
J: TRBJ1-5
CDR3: CASSPDRGNQPQHF
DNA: TGTGCCAGCAGCCCGGACAGGGGGAATCAGCCCCAGCATTTT

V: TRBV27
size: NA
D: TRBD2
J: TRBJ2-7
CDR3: CASRGTSGTYEQYF
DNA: TGTGCCAGCAGAGGGACTAGCGGGACCTACGAGCAGTACTTC

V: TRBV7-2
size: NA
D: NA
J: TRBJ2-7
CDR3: CASSGQGDSSEQYF
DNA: TGTGCCAGCAGCGGGCAGGGGGACTCGAGCGAGCAGTACTTC

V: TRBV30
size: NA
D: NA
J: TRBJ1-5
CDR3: CAWSRQAAQPQHF
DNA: TGTGCCTGGTCACGACAGGCGGCACAGCCCCAGCATTTT

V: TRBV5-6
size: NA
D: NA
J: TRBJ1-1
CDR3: CASSLGGPGTEAFF
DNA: TGTGCCAGCAGCTTGGGGGGCCCTGGGACTGAAGCTTTCTTT

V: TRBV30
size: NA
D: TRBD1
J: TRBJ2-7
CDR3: CAWDRGSYEQYF
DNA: TGTGCCTGGGACAGGGGGAGCTACGAGCAGTACTTC

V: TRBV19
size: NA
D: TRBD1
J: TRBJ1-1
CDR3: CASSLDRDTEAFF
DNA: TGTGCCAGTAGCCTGGACAGGGACACTGAAGCTTTCTTT

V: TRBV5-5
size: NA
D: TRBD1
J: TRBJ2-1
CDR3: CASSWQGDAYNEQFF
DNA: TGTGCCAGCAGCTGGCAGGGGGACGCCTACAATGAGCAGTTCTTC

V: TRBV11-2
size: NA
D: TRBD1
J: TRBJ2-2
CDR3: CASSQGQLPTGELFF
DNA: TGTGCCAGCAGCCAGGGACAGCTTCCGACCGGGGAGCTGTTTTTT

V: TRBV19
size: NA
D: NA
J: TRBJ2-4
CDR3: CASSIPGSIQYF
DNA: TGTGCCAGTAGTATCCCGGGAAGCATTCAGTACTTC

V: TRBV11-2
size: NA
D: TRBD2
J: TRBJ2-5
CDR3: CASSTTSGRQETQYF
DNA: TGTGCCAGCAGCACTACTAGCGGTCGTCAAGAGACCCAGTACTTC

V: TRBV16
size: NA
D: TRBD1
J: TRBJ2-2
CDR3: CASSHPTGANTGELFF
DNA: TGTGCCAGCAGCCATCCTACAGGGGCAAACACCGGGGAGCTGTTTTTT